Listed below are T cell receptor beta chains from one sample, sequenced in a study of blood T cell repertoires in COVID-19. The assay was immunoSEQ multiplex PCR, and TCRdb's table has in-frame clones only and misses some. Of about 480,000 clones in the sample, 70% to 90% were seen once. What was sequenced was PBMCs or T cells enriched from blood (not recorded which). These receptors were collected from a woman aged 18-30 years with acute COVID-19. CDR3s include the opening cysteine and the closing phenylalanine or tryptophan. The D gene is left open where the match is weak. Expanded clones are given a class, and other clones once, few, many or no size at all.

>TRBJ2-5|NA|TRBV4-2|TRBD2
TGTGCCAGCAGCCAAGGGCCACTAGCGGGGCGTGAGACCCAGTACTTC
CASSQGPLAGRETQYF
>TRBJ1-1|NA|TRBV19|NA
TGTGCCAGTAGACAGGGTACCGCTAACACTGAAGCTTTCTTT
CASRQGTANTEAFF
>TRBJ2-3|NA|TRBV9|TRBD1
TGTGCCAGCAGTCTCGACAGGGGAAGCGATACGCAGTATTTT
CASSLDRGSDTQYF
>TRBJ2-5|NA|TRBV7-2|NA
TGTGCCAGCAGCTTAGGTGCCTCTACAGCTAACCAAGAGACCCAGTACTTC
CASSLGASTANQETQYF
>TRBJ1-1|once|TRBV12-5|NA
TGTGCTAGTGGTTTGACCAGGGGAGCTTTCTTT
CASGLTRGAFF
>TRBJ1-2|NA|TRBV7-9|NA
TGTGCCAGCAGCTTAGAAACGGTACTGCTTGGCTACACCTTC
CASSLETVLLGYTF
>TRBJ2-5|NA|TRBV7-2|NA
TGTGCCAGCAGCTCCCACCGGTACAGGAGGGGTCAAGAGACCCAGTACTTC
CASSSHRYRRGQETQYF
>TRBJ2-7|NA|TRBV7-2|TRBD1
TGTGCCAGCAGCTCATCCGCCGGGACAGGGACTTACGAGCAGTACTTC
CASSSSAGTGTYEQYF
>TRBJ1-1|NA|TRBV2|NA
TGTGCCAGCAGTGATCTTGGCAAGCTCTCACGGACGGGGGCTGAAGCTTTCTTT
CASSDLGKLSRTGAEAFF
>TRBJ1-5|NA|TRBV2|NA
TGTGCCAGCAGTCCCCGGGGTGGCAATCAGCCCCAGCATTTT
CASSPRGGNQPQHF
>TRBJ1-2|NA|TRBV3-1/TRBV3-2|TRBD1
TGTGCCAGCAGCTGGCCGGGACAGGGGGATCAACGCTACACCTTC
CASSWPGQGDQRYTF
>TRBJ1-3|few|TRBV11-2|TRBD1
TGTGCCAGCAGCACGGGACAGGCGGCTGGAAACACCATATATTTT
CASSTGQAAGNTIYF
>TRBJ2-1|NA|TRBV29-1|NA
TGCAGCGCCAACCAGGGTTCGGAAATGGAGCAGTTCTTC
CSANQGSEMEQFF
>TRBJ2-4|NA|TRBV5-4|TRBD2
TGTGCCAGCTCTTCTGGGGGGGATGCCAAAAACATTCAGTACTTC
CASSSGGDAKNIQYF
>TRBJ1-4|NA|TRBV2|NA
TGTGCCAGCAGTGAAGCAGCGGGGAATGAAAAACTGTTTTTT
CASSEAAGNEKLFF
>TRBJ2-1|NA|TRBV19|TRBD1
TGTGCCAGTGCACAGGGGGCGAGTTCCTACAATGAGCAGTTCTTC
CASAQGASSYNEQFF
>TRBJ1-4|NA|TRBV9|TRBD1
TGTGCCAGCAGCGCCGGGGACAGGGAGAATGAAAAACTGTTTTTT
CASSAGDRENEKLFF
>TRBJ1-4|NA|TRBV24-1|TRBD1
TGTGCCACCAGTGACCAAGGGGGCGCGAGTGAAAAACTGTTTTTT
CATSDQGGASEKLFF
>TRBJ1-3|NA|TRBV27|NA
TGTGCCAGCAGTTTTGGCAGGGCCTCTGGAAACACCATATATTTT
CASSFGRASGNTIYF
>TRBJ1-2|NA|TRBV11-2|TRBD1
TGTGCCAGCAGCTTAGGCCTTACAGGGGGGGATGGCTACACCTTC
CASSLGLTGGDGYTF
>TRBJ2-3|NA|TRBV18|TRBD2
TGTGCCAGCTCACCCGCGGGTAGCGGGGGGGCCGGAGATACGCAGTATTTT
CASSPAGSGGAGDTQYF
>TRBJ1-2|NA|TRBV15|NA
TGTGCCACCAGCAGAGACACAGGGCCTTATGGCTACACCTTC
CATSRDTGPYGYTF
>TRBJ1-1|few|TRBV5-4|NA
TGTGCCAGCAGCTTCGACTGGAGTGATGAAGCTTTCTTT
CASSFDWSDEAFF
>TRBJ2-1|once|TRBV29-1|TRBD2
TGCAGCGTTGGGACTAGCGGGGGGGCTCGGTACAATGAGCAGTTCTTC
CSVGTSGGARYNEQFF
>TRBJ2-4|NA|TRBV5-6|NA
TGTGCCAGCAGCTGGGGACAACAAAAAAGTAGAGCCAAAAACATTCAGTACTTC
CASSWGQQKSRAKNIQYF
>TRBJ1-4|NA|TRBV6-5|TRBD1
TGTGCCACCCAGGACAGGTTGTATGAAAAACTGTTTTTT
CATQDRLYEKLFF
>TRBJ1-6|NA|TRBV5-1|TRBD1
TGCGCCAGCCGCACTCAGGGGGCCGCGTCACCCCTCCACTTT
CASRTQGAASPLHF
>TRBJ1-5|NA|TRBV19|NA
TGTGCCAGTAATGGGGGCGCGACTCAGCCCCAGCATTTT
CASNGGATQPQHF
>TRBJ1-5|once|TRBV18|NA
TGTGCCAGCTCACGGGACACGCATCAGCCCCAGCATTTT
CASSRDTHQPQHF
>TRBJ1-1|NA|TRBV28|NA
TGTGCCAGCAGGGACCGGAGGGCTGAAGCTTTCTTT
CASRDRRAEAFF